This T cell receptor beta chain was identified during a study of T-cell reconstitution after alpha-beta-depleted transplantation in children. Study-wide findings and caveats: Several patients had high TCRbeta diversity at day 60; it came from surviving recipient T cells and thymic progenitors. Alpha-beta T cells about two months after transplant reportedly derived from several hundred expanded graft clones. The main origin of T-cell counts and diversity one year after transplant was newly produced T cells.

Preparation of the TCRbeta library used unique molecular identifiers. TCRdb analysed the PCR reads with MiXCR anew, one entry per CDR3 protein. The table includes about 980,000 distinct CDR3 sequences, about 26% detected once. This clonotype was seen only a few times. Its antigen is currently unknown. V lost 6 bases, J lost 4 bases, and 19 bases lay in between. CDR3 length equals 15 residues. The input for sequencing was PBMCs, mostly from graft donor cells, taken 360 days after TCRalphabeta/CD19-depleted stem cell transplant. This sequence was found in a boy under two years old who had a stem cell transplant for SCID, so the T cells may come from the graft donor. The chain combines TRBV12-3 or TRBV12-4 with TRBJ2-7; tentatively, D is TRBD2 (7 bases). In DNA form, the CDR3 reads TGTGCCAGCAGCCCGAGGGGGGGATTGCAATACGAGCAGTACTTC. Translation gives CASSPRGGLQYEQYF.